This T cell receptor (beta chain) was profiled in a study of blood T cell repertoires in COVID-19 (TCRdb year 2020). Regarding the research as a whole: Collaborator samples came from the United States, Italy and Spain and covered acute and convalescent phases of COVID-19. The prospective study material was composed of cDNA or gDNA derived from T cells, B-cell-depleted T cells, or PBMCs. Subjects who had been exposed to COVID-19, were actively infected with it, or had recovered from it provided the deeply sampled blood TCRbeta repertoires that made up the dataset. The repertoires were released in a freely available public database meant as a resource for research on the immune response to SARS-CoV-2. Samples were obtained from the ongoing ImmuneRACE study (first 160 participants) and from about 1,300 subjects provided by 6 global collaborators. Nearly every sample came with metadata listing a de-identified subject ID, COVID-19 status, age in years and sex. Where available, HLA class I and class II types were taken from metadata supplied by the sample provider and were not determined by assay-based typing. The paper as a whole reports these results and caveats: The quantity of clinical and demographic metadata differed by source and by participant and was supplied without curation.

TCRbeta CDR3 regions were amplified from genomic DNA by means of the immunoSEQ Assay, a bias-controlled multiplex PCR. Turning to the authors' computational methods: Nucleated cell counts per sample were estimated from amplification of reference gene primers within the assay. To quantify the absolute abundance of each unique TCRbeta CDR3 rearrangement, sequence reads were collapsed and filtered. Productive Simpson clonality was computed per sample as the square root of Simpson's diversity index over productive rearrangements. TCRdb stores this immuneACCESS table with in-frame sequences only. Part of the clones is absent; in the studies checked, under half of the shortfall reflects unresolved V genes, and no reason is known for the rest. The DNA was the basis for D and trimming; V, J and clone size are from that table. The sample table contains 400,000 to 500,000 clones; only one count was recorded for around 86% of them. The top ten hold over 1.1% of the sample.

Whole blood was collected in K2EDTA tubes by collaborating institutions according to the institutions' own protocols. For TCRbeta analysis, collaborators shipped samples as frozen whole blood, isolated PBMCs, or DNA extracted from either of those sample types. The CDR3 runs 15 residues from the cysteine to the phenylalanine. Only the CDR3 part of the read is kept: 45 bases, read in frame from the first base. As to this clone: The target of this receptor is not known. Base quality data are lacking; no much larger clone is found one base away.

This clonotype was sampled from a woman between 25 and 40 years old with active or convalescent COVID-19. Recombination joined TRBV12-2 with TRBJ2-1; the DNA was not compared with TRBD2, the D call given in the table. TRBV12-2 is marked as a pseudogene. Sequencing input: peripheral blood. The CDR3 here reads CASPVAVSSYNEQFF. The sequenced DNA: TGTGCAAGTCCCGTGGCGGTTAGCTCCTACAATGAGCAGTTCTTC.